The next 19 T cell receptor beta chains were all read from a single sample in a study of blood T cell repertoires in COVID-19. Here immunoSEQ multiplex PCR was the method, and the copy in TCRdb shows in-frame clones only, minus some. The sample has 90,000 to 120,000 clones, about four fifths seen once. Sequenced sample: peripheral blood. The origin of the receptors is an older woman with acute or convalescent COVID-19.

This rearrangement joins TRBV5-1 to TRBJ2-5; weak D call: TRBD1 (5 bases). Trimming stripped 5 bases from V and 4 bases from J, with 15 bases between. Germline V gene lookup returns CDR1 SGHRS and CDR2 YFSETQ. The CDR3 spans 14 residues. This chain's CDR3 is CASSPGPLRETQYF. In nucleotides, the CDR3 is TGCGCCAGCAGTCCAGGGCCCCTAAGAGAGACCCAGTACTTC.

DNA for the CDR3: TGTGCCAGCAGTTACTCGGGGGCGCGCACTGAAGCTTTCTTT. Protein: CASSYSGARTEAFF. The chain links TRBV6-5 to TRBJ1-1, with D perhaps matching TRBD1 (6 bases). Trimming stripped 0 bases from V and 4 bases from J, with 9 bases between. The CDR3 is 14 residues long. Germline V CDR1 and CDR2: MNHEY, SVGAGI.

This sequence joins TRBV19 and TRBJ2-5, with 10 bases identical to TRBD2. This CDR3 comprises 12 residues. Trimming removed 10 bases from V and 4 bases from J; junction bases left unmatched: 3. Per germline, CDR1 LNHDA and CDR2 SQIVND (reference sequence). The CDR3 reads CATRLAGETQYF. CDR3 nucleotide sequence: TGTGCCACTAGACTAGCGGGAGAGACCCAGTACTTC.

The chain employs TRBV5-1 and TRBJ1-1; the match to TRBD1 covers 8 bases. V lost 3 bases to trimming and J lost 4 bases; unmatched junction nucleotides: 5. CDR3 length equals 14 residues. Germline-derived CDR1 and CDR2 are SGHRS and YFSETQ. CDR3 sequence reads: CASSSHTGGTEAFF. In DNA, the CDR3 is TGCGCCAGCAGCTCCCATACAGGGGGCACTGAAGCTTTCTTT.

The chain links TRBV6-5 to TRBJ2-2; tentatively, D is TRBD1 (6 bases). The CDR3 is 12 amino acids. Trimming left V 8 bases short and J 4 bases short, with 8 bases between. CDR1 and CDR2 from the germline V gene are MNHEY and SVGAGI. CDR3 protein: CASSRGTGELFF. The CDR3 bases are TGTGCCAGCTCCAGGGGCACCGGGGAGCTGTTTTTT.

The chain recombines TRBV9 with TRBJ2-5; no clear D. V was cut by 4 bases and J by 5 bases, with 9 bases left in between. The CDR3 contains 12 residues. Germline lookup yields CDR1 SGDLS and CDR2 YYNGEE. This CDR3 reads CASSRNEETQYF. The CDR3 DNA reads as TGTGCCAGCAGCCGAAACGAGGAGACCCAGTACTTC.

The genes are TRBV7-9 and TRBJ1-2; D gene unclear. Trimming left V 0 bases short and J 5 bases short, with 13 bases between. Germline CDR1 SEHNR, CDR2 FQNEAQ (reference sequence). The CDR3 contains 15 residues. CDR3 loop: CASSLAKQRPYGYTF. As DNA, the CDR3 is TGTGCCAGCAGCTTAGCGAAGCAGCGCCCTTATGGCTACACCTTC.

This clone was seen only once. V usage is TRBV12-3 or TRBV12-4 and J usage is TRBJ2-1; D is ambiguous. Trimming took 6 bases from V and 10 from J, leaving 13 bases between them. CDR3 length: 12 residues. CDR3 sequence reads: CASSLSLVEQFF. The CDR3 region has the DNA TGTGCCAGCAGCCTAAGTCTGGTCGAGCAGTTCTTC.

The chain links TRBV6-2 or TRBV6-3 to TRBJ1-2; 9 bases are a match to TRBD1. This CDR3 region has 15 residues. The V segment lost 5 bases and the J segment 3 bases; nucleotides outside the gene matches: 7. Germline CDR1 is MNHEY and CDR2 is SVGEGT. The CDR3 coding sequence is TGTGCCAGCAGTCTGCCCCGACAGGGGGACTATGGCTACACCTTC. Translating it yields CASSLPRQGDYGYTF.

The chain uses TRBV2 and TRBJ2-3; 11 bases align to TRBD2. The germline V gene has CDR1 SNHLY and CDR2 FYNNEI. CDR3 length: 11 residues. Trimming removed 7 bases from V and 14 bases from J; junction bases left unmatched: 5. The CDR3 region has the DNA TGTGCCAGCAATAGCGGGGGGGCCCTGTATTTT. This codes for CASNSGGALYF.

The chain links TRBV6-1 to TRBJ1-2, with TRBD1 as a possible D gene (6 bases). Per the germline V gene, CDR1 is MNHNS and CDR2 is SASEGT. The CDR3 has 17 residues. Trimming removed 4 bases at V and 0 bases at J, with 18 bases between. The CDR3 region is CASSVGGAASANYGYTF. As DNA, the CDR3 is TGTGCCAGCAGTGTGGGGGGGGCCGCTTCCGCTAACTATGGCTACACCTTC.

CDR3 sequence reads: CASSLLRLAGNSGELFF. The CDR3 bases are TGTGCCAGCAGCTTACTCCGACTAGCGGGAAACTCCGGGGAGCTGTTTTTT. J is TRBJ2-2 and V is TRBV7-3, with 11 bases lining up with TRBD2. This CDR3 is 17 amino acids long. The germline CDR1 and CDR2 sequences are SGHTA and FQGTGA. The V gene end was trimmed by 2 bases and the J gene end by 6 bases; junction bases not matched to a gene: 8.

The genes are TRBV7-2 and TRBJ1-2, with D possibly being TRBD1 (6 bases). The V end lost 6 bases, the J end lost 7 bases, and 15 bases lay between the germline ends. The CDR3 spans 13 residues. Germline values: CDR1 SGHTA, CDR2 FQGNSA. CDR3 sequence reads: CASSQGHWSGYTF. In DNA, the CDR3 is TGTGCCAGCAGTCAGGGACATTGGTCTGGCTACACCTTC.

The chain uses TRBV6-1 and TRBJ1-5; TRBD1 agrees at 8 bases. The V gene end was trimmed by 3 bases and the J gene end by 6 bases; junction bases not matched to a gene: 7. Germline values: CDR1 MNHNS, CDR2 SASEGT. This CDR3 spans 15 amino acids. For the CDR3, the DNA is TGTGCCAGCAGTGAGGTCAGGGGGCGAGGTCAGCCCCAGCATTTT. Its protein product is CASSEVRGRGQPQHF.

The V and J genes are TRBV19 and TRBJ1-1; 7 bases are shared with TRBD1. Germline CDR1 and CDR2: LNHDA and SQIVND (reference sequence). This CDR3 is 15 amino acids long. J gave up 7 bases and V 3 bases, and 11 bases lay outside the gene matches. The CDR3: CASSIPSNRGHEAFF. The CDR3, as DNA: TGTGCCAGTAGTATCCCCTCGAACAGGGGCCATGAAGCTTTCTTT.

V gene TRBV2 combines with J gene TRBJ1-5, with D perhaps matching TRBD1 (5 bases). Germline lookup yields CDR1 SNHLY and CDR2 FYNNEI. This CDR3 is built from 15 residues. V was shortened by 4 bases and J by 4 bases, with 14 bases between the two germline ends. Here the CDR3 DNA reads TGTGCCAGCAGTGTGGAGGGACGGGGGAATCAGCCCCAGCATTTT. It is translated as CASSVEGRGNQPQHF.

The rearrangement uses TRBV4-3 and TRBJ1-1, with 9 bases identical to TRBD1. The CDR3 totals 13 residues. V gave up 3 bases and J gave up 7 bases; unmatched junction bases: 3. Germline V gene sequence: CDR1 LGHNA, CDR2 YSLEER. CDR3 residues: CASSQPGQGEAFF. CDR3 in DNA: TGCGCCAGCAGCCAGCCGGGACAGGGTGAAGCTTTCTTT.

This chain uses TRBV28 with TRBJ1-1; D remains ambiguous. The CDR3 has 14 residues. V was trimmed by 4 bases and J by 0 bases, leaving 9 bases between them. From germline, CDR1 is MDHEN and CDR2 SYDVKM. The DNA for the CDR3 is TGTGCCAGCAGTTCCCTCGGGATGAACACTGAAGCTTTCTTT. The encoded protein is CASSSLGMNTEAFF.

This clone appeared a few times. V gene TRBV5-8 combines with J gene TRBJ1-1, with 8 bases that match TRBD1. The CDR3 loop spans 15 amino acids. Losses at the gene ends were 3 bases for V and 1 base for J; bases not matched to a gene: 5. Looked up from germline, CDR1 is SGHTS and CDR2 is YDEGEE. CDR3 protein: CASSSGQGKNTEAFF. Written as DNA, the CDR3 is TGTGCCAGCAGCTCCGGACAGGGCAAGAACACTGAAGCTTTCTTT.